The 22 T cell receptor beta chains below were found in one sample sequenced in a study of blood T cell repertoires in COVID-19. Using immunoSEQ multiplex PCR, the repertoire was profiled, and TCRdb retains in-frame clones only, with some absent. This table holds 360,000 or so clones, nearly 90% found once. The material sequenced was peripheral blood. Receptors were obtained from a young man with active or convalescent COVID-19.

The chain carries TRBV19 and TRBJ2-7; D uncertain. The ends were cut back, 5 bases at V and 2 bases at J, with 13 bases in the middle. Germline-derived CDR1 and CDR2 are LNHDA and SQIVND (reference sequence). This CDR3 has 14 residues. Here the CDR3 DNA reads TGTGCCAGTAGTTTCGGAGACGCAACCTACGAGCAGTACTTC. It is translated as CASSFGDATYEQYF.

A word on this clone: This specimen includes other DNA sequences encoding the same CDR3. The chain is built from TRBV2 and TRBJ1-5, with a possible D match to TRBD1 (5 bases). Germline CDR1 reads SNHLY; CDR2 reads FYNNEI. The CDR3 loop spans 13 amino acids. Between the trimmed V and J ends, which lost 8 bases and 2 bases, there was a span of 10 bases. CDR3 sequence reads: CASGREGNQPQHF. CDR3 coding DNA: TGTGCCAGCGGCAGGGAAGGCAATCAGCCCCAGCATTTT.

V gene TRBV3-1 (or the pseudogene TRBV3-2) combines with J gene TRBJ2-5; 11 nucleotides agree with TRBD2. With 0 bases clipped from V and 4 bases from J, the junction kept 7 bases outside the gene matches. The CDR3 length is 17 residues. Germline V gives CDR1 LGHDT, CDR2 YNNKEL (reference sequence). The DNA of the CDR3 is TGTGCCAGCAGCCAAGAAAGGCTAGCGGGAGGAGGAGAGACCCAGTACTTC. Protein product: CASSQERLAGGGETQYF.

The rearrangement links TRBV7-9 to TRBJ2-5; 11 bases line up with TRBD2. CDR3 length: 15 residues. V dropped 6 bases and J dropped 1; count of bases not matched to a gene: 4. Germline CDR1 is SEHNR and CDR2 is FQNEAQ (reference sequence). The CDR3 sequence: CASSPSGGSQETQYF. Here the CDR3 DNA reads TGTGCCAGCAGTCCTAGCGGGGGGTCCCAAGAGACCCAGTACTTC.

CDR3 nucleotide sequence: TGCGCCAGCAGCTTGGCCAGGACAAAGAACACCGGGGAGCTGTTTTTT. Amino acid sequence: CASSLARTKNTGELFF. The chain couples TRBV5-1 to TRBJ2-2; TRBD1 is a possible D gene (5 bases). Germline loops: CDR1 SGHRS, CDR2 YFSETQ. CDR3 length: 16 residues. Between the trimmed V and J ends, which lost 0 bases and 1 base, there was a span of 10 bases.

The chain links TRBV5-4 to TRBJ1-1; D not resolved. Germline V gene sequence: CDR1 SGHNT, CDR2 YYREEE (reference sequence). The CDR3 contains 16 residues. V was clipped by 6 bases and J by 1 base, with 19 bases between them. CDR3 loop: CASNSASTNRNTEAFF. The CDR3 DNA follows: TGTGCCAGCAACTCTGCTTCTACAAACAGGAACACTGAAGCTTTCTTT. Looking up the rest from reference TRBV5-4 and TRBJ1-1 gives the full variable domain: ETGVTQSPTHLIKTRGQQVTLRCSSQSGHNTVSWYQQALGQGPQFIFQYYREEENGRGNFPPRFSGLQFPNYSSELNVNALELDDSALYLCASNSASTNRNTEAFFGQGTRLTVV.

This clone came up once. The chain couples TRBV7-3 to TRBJ1-1; possible D gene TRBD1, 6 bases. Germline V lookup: CDR1 SGHTA, CDR2 FQGTGA. The V gene lost 4 bases and the J gene lost 7 bases, with 10 bases spanning the gap. There are 12 residues in the CDR3. CDR3 nucleotide sequence: TGTGCCAGCAGCTCCCCAGGGGTTGAAGCTTTCTTT. Amino acids: CASSSPGVEAFF.

The rearrangement links TRBV28 to TRBJ1-6; 7 bases line up with TRBD1. The CDR3 runs to 17 residues. Germline CDR1 and CDR2: MDHEN and SYDVKM. With V trimmed by 3 bases and J by 7 bases, 12 bases remained unmatched. In DNA form, the CDR3 reads TGTGCCAGCAGTTTCGTGAGAGCCGGGACAGAGAATTCACCCCTCCACTTT. Encoded protein: CASSFVRAGTENSPLHF.

This clone was observed at least ten times. Other DNA sequences in the sample encode the same CDR3. This chain links TRBV7-9 with TRBJ1-1, with D possibly matching TRBD1 (5 bases). V shed 3 bases and J shed 1 base, with 9 bases lying between them. The CDR3 has 14 residues. Germline CDR1 is SEHNR and CDR2 is FQNEAQ (reference sequence). The CDR3 nucleotides read TGTGCCAGCAGCTTGGGGGGAGGGAACACTGAAGCTTTCTTT. Its translation is CASSLGGGNTEAFF.

V is TRBV7-8 and J is TRBJ1-4; D is possibly TRBD1 (6 bases). V lost 1 base and J lost 0, with 12 bases in between. Germline loops: CDR1 SGHVS, CDR2 FQNEAQ. This CDR3 region has 17 residues. CDR3 region: CASSLEAQGTTNEKLFF. The DNA of the CDR3 is TGTGCCAGCAGCTTAGAAGCACAGGGTACAACTAATGAAAAACTGTTTTTT.

This chain uses TRBV6-1 with TRBJ2-7; 8 bases fit TRBD1. The CDR3 spans 17 residues. Germline V gives CDR1 MNHNS, CDR2 SASEGT. J gave up 2 bases and V 1 base, and 10 bases lay outside the gene matches. CDR3 in amino acids: CASSEVWRTGIPYEQYF. CDR3 coding DNA: TGTGCCAGCAGTGAAGTCTGGAGGACAGGGATTCCCTACGAGCAGTACTTC.

This clone was observed a single time. CDR3 protein: CASSLDRPGVVQPQHF. The CDR3 bases are TGTGCCAGCAGCTTAGACCGTCCAGGGGTGGTTCAGCCCCAGCATTTT. The V and J genes are TRBV7-2 and TRBJ1-5, with D tentatively TRBD1 (6 bases). This CDR3 is 16 amino acids long. The germline CDR1 and CDR2 sequences are SGHTA and FQGNSA. The V end lost 1 base, the J end lost 6 bases, and 16 bases lay between the germline ends.

DNA of the CDR3: TGTGCCAGCAGCCCAGTCGGGCTAGCGGGAGGGCTCGATTATGTTGAGCAGTTCTTC. This codes for CASSPVGLAGGLDYVEQFF. This chain joins TRBV28 and TRBJ2-1, with 12 bases identical to TRBD2. The V gene's germline CDR1 is MDHEN and CDR2 SYDVKM. J lost 9 bases, V lost 6 bases, and 21 bases had no gene match. This CDR3 has 19 residues.

J is TRBJ1-1 and V is TRBV7-8, with 7 bases identical to TRBD1. With V trimmed by 5 bases and J by 0 bases, 12 bases remained unmatched. Germline-derived CDR1 and CDR2 are SGHVS and FQNEAQ. There are 17 residues in the CDR3. The CDR3 here is CASSPNLPGQMNTEAFF. In DNA form, the CDR3 reads TGTGCCAGCAGCCCCAATCTACCGGGACAGATGAACACTGAAGCTTTCTTT.

V usage is TRBV28 and J usage is TRBJ2-3, with D possibly being TRBD2 (6 bases). Trimming removed 8 bases at V and 1 base at J, with 10 bases between. Germline CDR1 is MDHEN and CDR2 is SYDVKM. This CDR3 contains 13 residues. The chain's CDR3 is CASRRGGTDTQYF. CDR3 coding DNA: TGTGCCAGCCGGAGGGGAGGCACAGATACGCAGTATTTT.

This clone turned up a few times. This sequence joins TRBV5-6 and TRBJ2-7; no definite D call. The V gene lost 3 bases and the J gene lost 7 bases, with 14 bases spanning the gap. The CDR3 totals 13 residues. Germline assignment: CDR1 SGHDT and CDR2 YYEEEE. CDR3 DNA: TGTGCCAGCAGCTCCCCTAGTACGTGGGAGCAGTACTTC. This codes for CASSSPSTWEQYF.

The chain recombines TRBV7-3 with TRBJ2-2, with 9 bases fitting TRBD1. V shed 3 bases and J 7 bases; nucleotides not matched to a gene: 15. Germline-derived CDR1 and CDR2 are SGHTA and FQGTGA. The length of the CDR3 is 18 residues. Written as DNA, the CDR3 is TGTGCCAGCAGCTTGAAATCTCCCGGGACAGGGAAAAACGGGGAGCTGTTTTTT. This codes for CASSLKSPGTGKNGELFF.

V is TRBV6-5 and J is TRBJ1-1; 8 bases align to TRBD1. V shed 7 bases and J 3 bases; nucleotides not matched to a gene: 7. Looked up from germline, CDR1 is MNHEY and CDR2 is SVGAGI. The CDR3 has 14 amino acids. The CDR3 region has the DNA TGTGCCAGCAAGATTCAGGGGGCAGACACTGAAGCTTTCTTT. Translation: CASKIQGADTEAFF.

The V and J genes are TRBV25-1 and TRBJ1-1; D unclear. This CDR3 is 13 amino acids long. Germline V CDR1 and CDR2: MGHDK, SYGVNS. Trimming took 2 bases from V and 10 from J, leaving 14 bases between them. The CDR3 DNA reads as TGTGCCAGCAGTGAACCCCTCCGGGGTCTAGCTTTCTTT. Translation gives CASSEPLRGLAFF.

The genes are TRBV7-3 and TRBJ2-5; a possible D gene is TRBD1 (6 bases). The V gene lost 0 bases and the J gene lost 2 bases, with 10 bases spanning the gap. Germline V gene sequence: CDR1 SGHTA, CDR2 FQGTGA. The CDR3 has 15 amino acids. The CDR3 spells CASSLTAGVQETQYF. CDR3 nucleotide sequence: TGTGCCAGCAGCTTAACAGCAGGGGTTCAAGAGACCCAGTACTTC.

The chain uses TRBV7-6 and TRBJ2-2, with TRBD1 identical over 11 bases. The trim removed 5 bases at V and 6 bases at J, leaving 8 bases unmatched. The CDR3 length is 16 residues. CDR1 is SGHVS and CDR2 is FNYEAQ in the germline V gene. CDR3 in amino acids: CASSPGQGARAGELFF. In DNA, the CDR3 is TGTGCCAGCAGCCCCGGACAGGGGGCAAGGGCCGGGGAGCTGTTTTTT.

The CDR3, as DNA: TGCGCCAGCAGCGGGGGCGCCGGGGAGCTGTTTTTT. Amino acid sequence: CASSGGAGELFF. V is TRBV5-1 and J is TRBJ2-2, with D maybe TRBD1 (6 bases). CDR1 and CDR2 (germline): SGHRS, YFSETQ. The CDR3 is 12 amino acids. Trimming left V 4 bases short and J 6 bases short, with 7 bases between. Supplemented by reference TRBV5-1 and TRBJ2-2, the full variable domain reads KAGVTQTPRYLIKTRGQQVTLSCSPISGHRSVSWYQQTPGQGLQFLFEYFSETQRNKGNFPGRFSGRQFSNSRSEMNVSTLELGDSALYLCASSGGAGELFFGEGSRLTVL.